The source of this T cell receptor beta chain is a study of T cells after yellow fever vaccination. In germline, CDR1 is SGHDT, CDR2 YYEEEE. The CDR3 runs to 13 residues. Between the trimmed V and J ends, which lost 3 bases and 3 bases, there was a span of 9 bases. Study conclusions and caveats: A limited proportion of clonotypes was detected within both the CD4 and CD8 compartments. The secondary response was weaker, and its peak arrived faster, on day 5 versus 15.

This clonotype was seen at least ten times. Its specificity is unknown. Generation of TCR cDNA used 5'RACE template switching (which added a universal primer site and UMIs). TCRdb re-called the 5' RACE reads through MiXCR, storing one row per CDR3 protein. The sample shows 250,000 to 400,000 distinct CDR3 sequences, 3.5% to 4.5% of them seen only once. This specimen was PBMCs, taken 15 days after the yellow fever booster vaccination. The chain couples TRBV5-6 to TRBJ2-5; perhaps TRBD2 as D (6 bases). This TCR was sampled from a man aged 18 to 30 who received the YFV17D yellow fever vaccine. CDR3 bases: TGTGCCAGCAGCTATAGCGGAGAAGAGACCCAGTACTTC. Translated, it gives CASSYSGEETQYF.